A single sample gave rise to the 19 T cell receptor beta chains below, sequenced in a study of CD8 T cells in ankylosing spondylitis. TCRdb analysed the 5' RACE reads with MiXCR anew, one entry per CDR3 protein. The sample comprises more than 200,000 distinct CDR3 sequences, 20% to 30% of which are singletons, and roughly 0.67% rests with the top ten. Material for sequencing was blood, either unsorted or a sorted T cell fraction (not recorded which). Receptors were obtained from a male donor with ankylosing spondylitis or in good health (not recorded which).

Written as DNA, the CDR3 is TGTGCCAGCAGTTTATCCGCCGGGTCGGGCGAGCAGTTCTTC. Its translation: CASSLSAGSGEQFF. This chain uses TRBV12-3 or TRBV12-4 with TRBJ2-1, with D unclear. The CDR3 sequence is 14 residues long. V gave up 2 bases and J gave up 10 bases, with 15 bases separating them.

Only a few counts were recorded for this clonotype. This chain uses TRBV10-3 with TRBJ2-1; D is unclear. Trimming took 2 bases from V and 8 from J, leaving 10 bases between them. The V gene's germline CDR1 is ENHRY and CDR2 SYGVKD. The CDR3 totals 13 residues. CDR3 region: CAISETDADEQFF. For the CDR3, the DNA is TGTGCCATCAGTGAGACCGACGCCGATGAGCAGTTCTTC.

The V call is TRBV3-1, the J call TRBJ2-7; TRBD2 agrees at 7 bases. CDR3 length equals 15 residues. V dropped 4 bases and J dropped 5; count of bases not matched to a gene: 11. Germline loops: CDR1 LGHDT, CDR2 YNNKEL (reference sequence). The CDR3, as DNA: TGTGCCAGCAGCCGATCAGGACTAGGTTTTGACGAGCAGTACTTC. Protein: CASSRSGLGFDEQYF.

The V gene is TRBV10-3, the J gene TRBJ2-3; 12 bases fit TRBD2. Per germline, CDR1 ENHRY and CDR2 SYGVKD. This CDR3 region has 14 residues. The V gene end was trimmed by 5 bases and the J gene end by 6 bases; junction bases not matched to a gene: 3. The CDR3 loop reads CAISPSGGEDTQYF. In nucleotides, the CDR3 is TGTGCCATCAGTCCTAGCGGGGGGGAGGATACGCAGTATTTT.

This clonotype was observed many times. The chain has TRBV9 and TRBJ2-1, with 10 nucleotides matching TRBD2. CDR1 SGDLS and CDR2 YYNGEE come from the germline V gene. V shed 2 bases and J 10 bases; nucleotides not matched to a gene: 18. The CDR3 runs 18 residues. CDR3 sequence: CASSVGLAGVQKRGEQFF. The DNA of the CDR3 is TGTGCCAGCAGCGTTGGCCTAGCGGGGGTGCAAAAAAGAGGAGAGCAGTTCTTC.

In this sample, this clonotype turned up a few times. Here the CDR3 DNA reads TGCAGCGTCTTCCAGGGGGCGGAGACCCAGTACTTC. Protein: CSVFQGAETQYF. This chain joins TRBV29-1 and TRBJ2-5, with 8 nucleotides matching TRBD1. V trimming: 6 bases; J trimming: 5 bases; junction bases outside the gene matches: 5. This CDR3 has 12 amino acids. The V gene's germline CDR1 is SQVTM and CDR2 ANQGSEA.

This clonotype has a handful of counts. The CDR3 loop reads CSARATSGMGAYEQYF. The CDR3 DNA reads TGCAGTGCTAGAGCGACTAGCGGGATGGGCGCCTACGAGCAGTACTTC. The V gene is TRBV20-1, the J gene TRBJ2-7; 11 bases agree with TRBD2. The length of the CDR3 is 16 residues. Germline-derived CDR1 and CDR2 are DFQATT and SNEGSKA (reference sequence). With V trimmed by 1 base and J by 2 bases, 7 bases remained unmatched.

This clonotype was observed a handful of times. The chain combines TRBV29-1 with TRBJ2-2; no clear D. CDR3 length: 12 amino acids. The germline CDR1 and CDR2 sequences are SQVTM and ANQGSEA. Trimming took off 7 bases at V and 6 bases at J, with 12 bases between the two ends. The CDR3 is CSGADGSGELFF. Here the CDR3 DNA reads TGCAGCGGGGCGGACGGGTCCGGGGAGCTGTTTTTT.

This clonotype was recorded many times. The chain couples TRBV10-3 to TRBJ2-1, with D perhaps matching TRBD2 (6 bases). Germline V gives CDR1 ENHRY, CDR2 SYGVKD. The CDR3 extends over 14 amino acids. V lost 4 bases and J lost 5, with 12 bases in between. CDR3 residues: CAISVGGGDNEQFF. CDR3 bases: TGTGCCATCAGTGTCGGAGGAGGGGACAATGAGCAGTTCTTC.

This clonotype has a handful of counts. V gene TRBV6-2 or TRBV6-3 combines with J gene TRBJ1-5; D is perhaps TRBD1 (6 bases). Deletions cut 2 bases from V and 5 bases from J, with 16 bases between. Germline V lookup: CDR1 MNHEY, CDR2 SVGEGT. This CDR3 comprises 16 residues. The DNA of the CDR3 is TGTGCCAGCAGTTACGCGGATCTTCAGGGGTATCAGCCCCAGCATTTT. Translating gives CASSYADLQGYQPQHF.

The chain uses TRBV5-6 and TRBJ2-7; 8 nucleotides align to TRBD2. Germline V gene lookup returns CDR1 SGHDT and CDR2 YYEEEE. V lost 1 base to trimming and J lost 4 bases; unmatched junction nucleotides: 10. The CDR3 spans 16 residues. CDR3 sequence reads: CASSLFGRGEDYEQYF. The CDR3 DNA is TGTGCCAGCAGCTTGTTTGGGCGGGGGGAAGATTACGAGCAGTACTTC.

This clonotype was observed at least ten times. The chain employs TRBV29-1 and TRBJ2-7; maybe TRBD1 (5 bases). This CDR3 has 15 residues. The V and J ends lost 0 bases and 5 bases respectively, with 17 bases between them. CDR1 SQVTM and CDR2 ANQGSEA come from the germline V gene. CDR3 in amino acids: CSVEDPWAGLDEQYF. The CDR3 nucleotides read TGCAGCGTTGAAGATCCCTGGGCAGGGTTGGACGAGCAGTACTTC.

CDR3 in DNA: TGTGCCAGCGGCCCCTACTACGAGCAGTACTTC. This gives the protein CASGPYYEQYF. This chain links TRBV2 with TRBJ2-7; D gene uncertain. Trimming stripped 8 bases from V and 3 bases from J, with 8 bases between. Germline V gene lookup returns CDR1 SNHLY and CDR2 FYNNEI. CDR3 size: 11 residues. Full variable domain (rest looked up from reference TRBV2 and TRBJ2-7): EPEVTQTPSHQVTQMGQEVILRCVPISNHLYFYWYRQILGQKVEFLVSFYNNEISEKSEIFDDQFSVERPDGSNFTLKIRSTKLEDSAMYFCASGPYYEQYFGPGTRLTVT.

This clonotype was seen a handful of times. This chain links TRBV20-1 with TRBJ1-2; 10 nucleotides line up with TRBD1. With 8 bases clipped from V and 1 base from J, the junction kept 16 bases outside the gene matches. The CDR3 covers 17 residues. The germline CDR1 and CDR2 sequences are DFQATT and SNEGSKA (reference sequence). The DNA for the CDR3 is TGCAGTATCAGTCGGGGGACAGGGGCCGGAGGTAACTATGGCTACACCTTC. Protein sequence: CSISRGTGAGGNYGYTF.

The chain has TRBV29-1 and TRBJ2-3; weak D call: TRBD1 (6 bases). The length of the CDR3 is 19 residues. V lost 0 bases and J lost 0, with 22 bases in between. The V gene's germline CDR1 is SQVTM and CDR2 ANQGSEA. The CDR3 DNA reads as TGCAGCGTTGAAGATCAGGGGTCTGGGGAAGGTTCTAGCACAGATACGCAGTATTTT. This gives the protein CSVEDQGSGEGSSTDTQYF.

This clonotype was seen repeatedly, ten times or more. The rearrangement links TRBV19 to TRBJ2-2; 9 bases are shared with TRBD2. CDR1 is LNHDA, CDR2 SQIVND, per germline (reference sequence). The CDR3 has 17 residues. J gave up 0 bases and V 6 bases, and 8 bases lay outside the gene matches. In DNA, the CDR3 is TGTGCCAGTAGAGGGCTGAGCGGGGGGTCGAACACCGGGGAGCTGTTTTTT. The encoded protein is CASRGLSGGSNTGELFF.

This clonotype was found many times. The J gene is TRBJ1-2, the V gene TRBV25-1, with 9 nucleotides matching TRBD1. CDR3 length equals 14 residues. The V gene's germline CDR1 is MGHDK and CDR2 SYGVNS. The ends lost 6 bases at V and 4 bases at J; junction bases unmatched: 6. In DNA form, the CDR3 reads TGTGCCAGCAGCCCGAGGACAGGGGCCTATGGCTACACCTTC. Amino acids: CASSPRTGAYGYTF.

V and J are TRBV2 and TRBJ2-7; maybe TRBD1 (5 bases). Deletions cut 7 bases from V and 9 bases from J, with 13 bases between. The CDR3 totals 11 residues. In germline, CDR1 is SNHLY, CDR2 FYNNEI. The CDR3 is CASTDSLLQYF. As DNA, the CDR3 is TGTGCCAGCACCGACAGCTTGCTGCAGTACTTC.

This clonotype was seen a handful of times. The V and J genes are TRBV29-1 and TRBJ2-3, with 9 bases that match TRBD2. Trimming removed 6 bases from V and 3 bases from J; junction bases left unmatched: 4. Germline-derived CDR1 and CDR2 are SQVTM and ANQGSEA. This CDR3 contains 13 residues. In DNA, the CDR3 is TGCAGCGTGGGAAGCGGGGGGACAGATACGCAGTATTTT. Translating gives CSVGSGGTDTQYF.